What follows is one T cell receptor beta chain and its context. The antigen remains unidentified. The sample comes from a study of regulatory T cells in long-lasting Graves disease. Study outcomes and limitations: Favored gene segments in persistent disease were TRBV28, TRBJ1-2 and TRBJ2-5. The work looked only at peripheral blood and did not look at thyroid tissue.

The time point is: persistent/refractory GD, antithyroid drugs over 5 years with positive TRAb. PBMC RNA served as the TCR library source. American Thyroid Association guidelines served as the basis for diagnosing Graves' disease. The CDR3 extends over 16 amino acids. Trimming at V came to 0 bases and at J to 5 bases, leaving 9 bases not matched to a gene. Germline CDR1 is SEHNR and CDR2 is FQNEAQ (reference sequence). For TCR beta, libraries came from iRepertoire HTBI primers and Arm-PCR of CDR3 regions. Via MiXCR, TCRdb re-called the multiplex PCR reads, giving one row per CDR3 protein. The table includes roughly 300,000 distinct CDR3 sequences, under 25% detected once.

The starting material was peripheral blood mononuclear cells (PBMCs), obtained when the disease was refractory, from a patient treated with antithyroid drugs. The TCR comes from a female donor with Graves disease. V is TRBV7-9 and J is TRBJ2-7; 8 bases align to TRBD2. CDR3 region: CASSLALGGLADEQYF. The DNA for the CDR3 is TGTGCCAGCAGCTTAGCGCTGGGAGGACTAGCTGACGAGCAGTACTTC.